What follows are 14 T cell receptor beta chains derived from one specimen sequenced in a study of T cell responses to AZD1222 COVID-19 vaccine. Profiled with immunoSEQ multiplex PCR; TCRdb holds only in-frame clones, not every one. The sample carries about 220,000 clones, about 93% recorded once. Specimen: peripheral blood, collected on day 0 of MenACWY control vaccination. Every receptor here comes from an adult in good health.

This chain connects TRBV5-4 to TRBJ1-3; D is undetermined. V was cut by 4 bases and J by 4 bases, with 6 bases left in between. The CDR3 spans 12 residues. Looked up from germline, CDR1 is SGHNT and CDR2 is YYREEE (reference sequence). The CDR3 reads CASSGDGNTIYF. DNA for the CDR3: TGTGCCAGCAGCGGAGACGGAAACACCATATATTTT. The entire variable domain, with the rest obtained from reference TRBV5-4 and TRBJ1-3, is as follows: ETGVTQSPTHLIKTRGQQVTLRCSSQSGHNTVSWYQQALGQGPQFIFQYYREEENGRGNFPPRFSGLQFPNYSSELNVNALELDDSALYLCASSGDGNTIYFGEGSWLTVV.

The chain combines TRBV6-5 with TRBJ1-1; D ambiguous. Germline V lookup: CDR1 MNHEY, CDR2 SVGAGI. With 6 bases removed from V and 1 base from J, the gap between germline ends came to 9 bases. The CDR3 totals 13 residues. CDR3 sequence (DNA): TGTGCCAGCAGCCGAGAACAGAACACTGAAGCTTTCTTT. It translates to CASSREQNTEAFF.

V and J are TRBV5-6 and TRBJ1-5; TRBD1 aligns across 7 bases. V gave up 4 bases and J gave up 4 bases; unmatched junction bases: 5. Germline V gives CDR1 SGHDT, CDR2 YYEEEE. The CDR3 covers 14 residues. The CDR3 protein is CASSRGTVNQPQHF. CDR3 coding DNA: TGTGCCAGCAGCCGGGGGACAGTTAATCAGCCCCAGCATTTT.

V is TRBV5-6 and J is TRBJ1-2, with 10 bases that match TRBD1. Germline CDR1 and CDR2: SGHDT and YYEEEE. Unmatched junction bases numbered 6, after V lost 6 bases and J lost 7 bases. CDR3 length: 13 residues. CDR3 coding DNA: TGTGCCAGCATCCTCCGGGACAGGGGTGGCTACACCTTC. Its translation: CASILRDRGGYTF.

This chain joins TRBV11-3 and TRBJ2-7; D is tentatively TRBD1 or TRBD2 (5 bases each). CDR3 size: 13 residues. Between the trimmed V and J ends, which lost 4 bases and 4 bases, there was a span of 11 bases. Germline loops: CDR1 SGHNT, CDR2 YENEEA. CDR3 nucleotide sequence: TGTGCCAGCAGCTCAGGGAGTTTTTACGAGCAGTACTTC. Protein sequence: CASSSGSFYEQYF.

V gene TRBV7-2 combines with J gene TRBJ1-1; the D is unclear. The V gene lost 5 bases and the J gene lost 0 bases, with 10 bases spanning the gap. CDR3 length: 14 amino acids. Per germline, CDR1 SGHTA and CDR2 FQGNSA. The CDR3, as DNA: TGTGCCAGCAGCCCACCGAGGGTGAACACTGAAGCTTTCTTT. Encoded protein: CASSPPRVNTEAFF.

The chain couples TRBV19 to TRBJ1-1; D possibly corresponds to TRBD1 (5 bases). Trimming shortened V by 4 bases and J by 5 bases, and 11 bases separated the two germline ends. Germline V gene data show CDR1 as LNHDA and CDR2 as SQIVND (reference sequence). The CDR3 loop spans 13 amino acids. CDR3 nucleotide sequence: TGTGCCAGTAGTAGTCAGGGAGGTACTGAAGCTTTCTTT. Translating it yields CASSSQGGTEAFF. Together with reference TRBV19 and TRBJ1-1, the CDR3 gives the full variable domain: DGGITQSPKYLFRKEGQNVTLSCEQNLNHDAMYWYRQDPGQGLRLIYYSQIVNDFQKGDIAEGYSVSREKKESFPLTVTSAQKNPTAFYLCASSSQGGTEAFFGQGTRLTVV.

J is TRBJ1-2 and V is TRBV5-1, with D possibly matching TRBD1 (5 bases). The CDR3 is 14 residues long. Germline lookup yields CDR1 SGHRS and CDR2 YFSETQ. The V end was cut by 5 bases, the J end by 2 bases, with 13 bases between. The CDR3 nucleotides read TGCGCCAGCAGTCGGGACTCCCGAAACTATGGCTACACCTTC. It yields the protein CASSRDSRNYGYTF.

The chain employs TRBV27 and TRBJ1-2, with D maybe TRBD1 (5 bases). Germline CDR1 and CDR2: MNHEY and SMNVEV (reference sequence). This CDR3 is 18 amino acids long. Trimming removed 8 bases at V and 2 bases at J, with 27 bases between. In DNA form, the CDR3 reads TGTGCCAGCCCTTCCTTCGGACACTCGAAGAAAAAAAACTATGGCTACACCTTC. Translation: CASPSFGHSKKKNYGYTF.

This sequence joins TRBV7-9 and TRBJ1-1; D may be TRBD1 (6 bases). The CDR3 loop spans 15 amino acids. Deletions cut 7 bases from V and 6 bases from J, with 21 bases between. Germline assignment: CDR1 SEHNR and CDR2 FQNEAQ (reference sequence). The CDR3 is CASTNWLGGLAEAFF. The CDR3 DNA reads as TGTGCCAGCACCAATTGGCTAGGGGGGCTAGCTGAAGCTTTCTTT.

V is TRBV11-2 and J is TRBJ2-3; the match to TRBD2 covers 10 bases. Germline assignment: CDR1 SGHAT and CDR2 FQNNGV. This CDR3 spans 15 amino acids. The trim removed 4 bases at V and 2 bases at J, leaving 3 bases unmatched. CDR3 in amino acids: CASSSGLAATDTQYF. CDR3 DNA: TGTGCCAGCAGCTCCGGACTAGCGGCCACAGATACGCAGTATTTT.

This sequence joins TRBV28 and TRBJ2-4; unclear D gene. The CDR3 is 12 amino acids. CDR1 is MDHEN, CDR2 SYDVKM, per germline. Trimming shortened V by 11 bases and J by 0 bases, and 8 bases separated the two germline ends. The CDR3 region has the DNA TGTGCCGTCGGGCTAGCCAAAAACATTCAGTACTTC. Protein: CAVGLAKNIQYF.

This sequence joins TRBV14 and TRBJ2-1, with a possible D match to TRBD2 (5 bases). CDR1 is SGHDN, CDR2 FVKESK, per germline. Trimming pared 1 base from V and 2 bases from J, leaving 12 bases between. The CDR3 is 16 amino acids. This CDR3 is CASSQVTLGAYNEQFF. The CDR3 DNA reads as TGTGCCAGCAGCCAAGTTACCCTCGGGGCCTACAATGAGCAGTTCTTC.

The CDR3 reads CASSKQGGGYTF. The CDR3 DNA follows: TGTGCCAGCAGTAAACAGGGGGGAGGCTACACCTTC. The chain has TRBV6-5 and TRBJ1-2; TRBD1 aligns across 8 bases. V lost 5 bases, J lost 8 bases, and 4 bases stayed unmatched. CDR3 size: 12 residues. Germline lookup yields CDR1 MNHEY and CDR2 SVGAGI.